Listed below are T cell receptor beta chains from one sample, sequenced in a study of cytomegalovirus exposure and HLA in healthy donors. The table came from immunoSEQ multiplex PCR; TCRdb's copy has only in-frame clones and leaves some out. The sample holds over 150,000 clones, just under 75% seen once. The sequenced material came from PBMCs. Receptors originate from a man aged 30 to 45 in good health and CMV-seropositive. Both conserved end residues are part of each CDR3. Fields, in order: V gene, clone size, D gene, J gene, CDR3 DNA, CDR3 protein. D genes are given only for firm matches. Only part of the rows carry a size: once, few, many, or a class if the clone is expanded.

V gene: TRBV15
clone size: .
D gene: .
J gene: TRBJ2-2
CDR3 DNA: TGTGCCACCAGCAGAGGGGGGCCGAACACCGGGGAGCTGTTTTTT
CDR3 protein: CATSRGGPNTGELFF

V gene: TRBV10-3
clone size: .
D gene: .
J gene: TRBJ2-2
CDR3 DNA: TGTGCCATCAGTGACTTCACCTCGGGGACCGGGGAGCTGTTTTTT
CDR3 protein: CAISDFTSGTGELFF

V gene: TRBV15
clone size: .
D gene: .
J gene: TRBJ1-1
CDR3 DNA: TGTGCCACCAGCCCTCCGGGAGTAAACACTGAAGCTTTCTTT
CDR3 protein: CATSPPGVNTEAFF

V gene: TRBV5-1
clone size: .
D gene: TRBD1
J gene: TRBJ2-3
CDR3 DNA: TGCGCCAGCAGCTTGACAGGGGATTTGACAGATACGCAGTATTTT
CDR3 protein: CASSLTGDLTDTQYF

V gene: TRBV28
clone size: .
D gene: .
J gene: TRBJ2-1
CDR3 DNA: TGTGCCAGCAGTTCTGGACAGATTGGCTACAATGAGCAGTTCTTC
CDR3 protein: CASSSGQIGYNEQFF

V gene: TRBV6-5
clone size: .
D gene: .
J gene: TRBJ1-5
CDR3 DNA: TGTGCCAGCAGTTACTCGAGCGGAGAGTGGCATTTT
CDR3 protein: CASSYSSGEWHF

V gene: TRBV7-8
clone size: once
D gene: .
J gene: TRBJ1-5
CDR3 DNA: TGTGCCAGCAGCTTAGAGGGAGTTGGTCGCAATCAGCCCCAGCATTTT
CDR3 protein: CASSLEGVGRNQPQHF

V gene: TRBV6-1
clone size: .
D gene: .
J gene: TRBJ1-2
CDR3 DNA: TGTGCCAGCAGTCGGGAGACACCCAGCTATGGCTACACCTTC
CDR3 protein: CASSRETPSYGYTF

V gene: TRBV28
clone size: .
D gene: TRBD1
J gene: TRBJ1-5
CDR3 DNA: TGTGCCAGCAGTTCCGGACAGGGACGCCAGCCCCAGCATTTT
CDR3 protein: CASSSGQGRQPQHF

V gene: TRBV2
clone size: few
D gene: .
J gene: TRBJ2-4
CDR3 DNA: TGTGCCAGCAAGGCGGTAGCCAAAAACATTCAGTACTTC
CDR3 protein: CASKAVAKNIQYF

V gene: TRBV13
clone size: few
D gene: .
J gene: TRBJ2-5
CDR3 DNA: TGTGCCAGCAGCTTATCAGGGGTTTGGGGAGAGACCCAGTACTTC
CDR3 protein: CASSLSGVWGETQYF

V gene: TRBV19
clone size: .
D gene: TRBD1
J gene: TRBJ2-1
CDR3 DNA: TGTGCCAGTAGTGTCCGGGACAGATCCTACAATGAGCAGTTCTTC
CDR3 protein: CASSVRDRSYNEQFF

V gene: TRBV29-1
clone size: .
D gene: .
J gene: TRBJ1-2
CDR3 DNA: TGCAGCGTTGAAGGACAGAACTATGGCTACACCTTC
CDR3 protein: CSVEGQNYGYTF

V gene: TRBV27
clone size: .
D gene: TRBD2
J gene: TRBJ2-7
CDR3 DNA: TGTGCCAGCAGTTTGTGGAGCGGGGGGGATTCCGAGCAGTACTTC
CDR3 protein: CASSLWSGGDSEQYF

V gene: TRBV5-6
clone size: .
D gene: .
J gene: TRBJ1-4
CDR3 DNA: TGTGCCAGCAGCTTTGAGGGGGAAACTAATGAAAAACTGTTTTTT
CDR3 protein: CASSFEGETNEKLFF

V gene: TRBV28
clone size: .
D gene: .
J gene: TRBJ1-2
CDR3 DNA: TGTGCCAGCAGTTCGGCGCTAGCTAACTATGGCTACACCTTC
CDR3 protein: CASSSALANYGYTF

V gene: TRBV6-5
clone size: .
D gene: .
J gene: TRBJ2-1
CDR3 DNA: TGTGCCAGCAGTCAGGGCCTCTACAATGAGCAGTTCTTC
CDR3 protein: CASSQGLYNEQFF

V gene: TRBV7-3
clone size: .
D gene: .
J gene: TRBJ2-5
CDR3 DNA: TGTGCCAGCAGCTTTCGGGACACCAGAAGAGGGGAGACCCAGTACTTC
CDR3 protein: CASSFRDTRRGETQYF

V gene: TRBV7-9
clone size: .
D gene: TRBD1
J gene: TRBJ1-2
CDR3 DNA: TGTTCCAGCAGCCTAGCTTCCGGGACAGGGGTTCGGGGCTACACCTTC
CDR3 protein: CSSSLASGTGVRGYTF

V gene: TRBV2
clone size: few
D gene: .
J gene: TRBJ1-5
CDR3 DNA: TGTGCCAGCAGCTCGAGGGAGGAAGGTCAGCCCCAGCATTTT
CDR3 protein: CASSSREEGQPQHF

V gene: TRBV7-2
clone size: .
D gene: .
J gene: TRBJ1-5
CDR3 DNA: TGTACCAGCAGCTTAGCGAGGTCCAGAAATAGCAATCAGCCCCAGCATTTT
CDR3 protein: CTSSLARSRNSNQPQHF

V gene: TRBV10-3
clone size: few
D gene: .
J gene: TRBJ2-7
CDR3 DNA: TGTGCCATCAGTGAGTCCGACACCAGATACGAGCAGTACTTC
CDR3 protein: CAISESDTRYEQYF

V gene: TRBV5-4
clone size: .
D gene: TRBD2
J gene: TRBJ2-5
CDR3 DNA: TGTGCCAGCAGCTTGGAGACTAGCGGGAGTGAGACCCAGTACTTC
CDR3 protein: CASSLETSGSETQYF

V gene: TRBV4-2
clone size: .
D gene: TRBD1
J gene: TRBJ2-2
CDR3 DNA: TGTGCCAGCAGCCAGGAAACAATTTCCGGTACAGGGGGCACCGGGGAGCTGTTTTTT
CDR3 protein: CASSQETISGTGGTGELFF

V gene: TRBV7-2
clone size: .
D gene: .
J gene: TRBJ2-7
CDR3 DNA: TGTGCCAGCAGCTTAGCGTTCGGCCAGTACGGGAACGAGCAGTACTTC
CDR3 protein: CASSLAFGQYGNEQYF

V gene: TRBV6-4
clone size: .
D gene: .
J gene: TRBJ1-1
CDR3 DNA: TGTGCCAGCAGAACTGGCGGGACGGAGAACACTGAAGCTTTCTTT
CDR3 protein: CASRTGGTENTEAFF

V gene: TRBV7-9
clone size: .
D gene: .
J gene: TRBJ2-2
CDR3 DNA: TGTGCTAGCAGCTTTGGACTGTGGGAGCTGTTTTTT
CDR3 protein: CASSFGLWELFF

V gene: TRBV15
clone size: .
D gene: .
J gene: TRBJ1-1
CDR3 DNA: TGTGCCACCAGCAGAGGTAGGGGAAGAGTCACTGAAGCTTTCTTT
CDR3 protein: CATSRGRGRVTEAFF

V gene: TRBV7-2
clone size: .
D gene: .
J gene: TRBJ1-2
CDR3 DNA: TGTGCCAGCAGCCTACAGGGAAGGGGCTATGGCTACACCTTC
CDR3 protein: CASSLQGRGYGYTF

V gene: TRBV10-3
clone size: .
D gene: .
J gene: TRBJ1-2
CDR3 DNA: TGTGCCATCAGGGCAGGGCTGGCTGGCTATGGCTACACCTTC
CDR3 protein: CAIRAGLAGYGYTF